What follows is one T cell receptor beta chain and its context. Its cognate antigen is unknown. These data come from a study of cytotoxic CD8 clonotypes in ibrutinib-treated CLL. Method: immunoSEQ multiplex PCR; TCRdb's copy keeps in-frame clones and lacks some. Of about 310,000 clones listed, approximately 80% are singletons. Findings and caveats of the study: Once treatment began, public clonotypes, which were uncommon, contracted or stayed stable.

The specimen comprised PBMCs, sampled before ibrutinib treatment. The clonotype originates from a human donor with chronic lymphocytic leukemia.

This chain's CDR3 is CASSRDFVSPGELFF. The CDR3 DNA is TGTGCCAGCAGCCGGGACTTTGTATCTCCCGGGGAGCTGTTTTTT. This sequence joins TRBV5-4 and TRBJ2-2; tentative D call: TRBD2 (6 bases). The CDR3 has 15 amino acids. V gave up 4 bases and J gave up 6 bases, with 16 bases separating them. Germline assignment: CDR1 SGHNT and CDR2 YYREEE (reference sequence).